Listed here are 2 T cell receptor beta chains from one sample, sequenced in a study of cytomegalovirus exposure and HLA in healthy donors. The PCR was carried out with 60 Vbeta primers and 13 Jbeta primers. Profiling relied on immunoSEQ multiplex PCR, and the TCRdb table lists in-frame clones only, not all of them. The sample lists 95,000 or so clones, roughly 79% occurring once. The sequenced sample consisted of PBMCs. The receptors were sampled from a woman in her seventies in good health and CMV-seropositive.

The chain combines TRBV14 with TRBJ1-2, with unresolved D. The CDR3 is made up of 16 amino acids. V was pared by 0 bases and J by 8 bases, with 19 bases between. Germline V CDR1 and CDR2: SGHDN, FVKESK. Here the CDR3 reads CASSQDFPHPLSGYTF. CDR3 nucleotide sequence: TGTGCCAGCAGCCAAGATTTTCCCCACCCCTTAAGCGGCTACACCTTC.

The chain recombines TRBV30 with TRBJ2-1, with 14 bases that match TRBD2. This CDR3 is 19 amino acids long. Germline-derived CDR1 and CDR2 are GTSNPN and SVGIG (reference sequence). J lost 1 base, V lost 1 base, and 9 bases had no gene match. This CDR3 is CAWSAGTSGRVGSYNEQFF. The CDR3 nucleotides are TGTGCCTGGAGTGCCGGGACTAGCGGGAGAGTTGGGTCCTACAATGAGCAGTTCTTC.